The 29 T cell receptor beta chains in this list originate from one sample, sequenced in a study of blood T cell repertoires in COVID-19. TCRdb's copy holds only in-frame clones and misses some; the assay was immunoSEQ multiplex PCR. The sample has some 150,000 clones; roughly nine tenths are singletons. Sequenced sample: peripheral blood. The receptors here all came from a woman aged 55 to 70 with active COVID-19.

This clone occurred once. The chain uses TRBV11-2 and TRBJ2-5; D is possibly TRBD2 (6 bases). V was pared by 7 bases and J by 4 bases, with 16 bases between. The CDR3 loop spans 14 amino acids. The germline V gene encodes CDR1 SGHAT and CDR2 FQNNGV. Written as DNA, the CDR3 is TGTGCCAGCACCCCGGGACTTAACGGAGAGACCCAGTACTTC. The encoded protein is CASTPGLNGETQYF.

The chain employs TRBV21-1 and TRBJ2-4; TRBD2 is the table's D call, not checked against the DNA. TRBV21-1 is noted as a pseudogene. CDR3 size: 16 residues. The CDR3 DNA sequence: TGTGCCAGGACAGCGGGGTACGGGAGGCCAAAAAACATTCAGTACTTC. Encoded protein: CARTAGYGRPKNIQYF.

CDR3 protein: CASSWTSGRQETQYF. In nucleotides, the CDR3 is TGTGCCAGCAGTTGGACTAGCGGCAGGCAAGAGACCCAGTACTTC. The gene calls are TRBV7-2 and TRBJ2-5, with TRBD2 identical over 10 bases. V lost 6 bases to trimming and J lost 2 bases; unmatched junction nucleotides: 6. The germline V gene has CDR1 SGHTA and CDR2 FQGNSA. This CDR3 spans 15 amino acids.

The chain joins TRBV5-5 to TRBJ2-7, with 13 positions matching TRBD2. Germline V gene lookup returns CDR1 SGHKS and CDR2 YYEKEE (reference sequence). V lost 4 bases to trimming and J lost 0 bases; unmatched junction nucleotides: 7. The CDR3 runs to 17 residues. The CDR3 DNA reads TGTGCCAGCAGCCCGACCCGGACTAGCGGGAGCTCCTACGAGCAGTACTTC. Protein product: CASSPTRTSGSSYEQYF.

This chain links TRBV28 with TRBJ2-7; 8 nucleotides align to TRBD1. Germline CDR1 MDHEN, CDR2 SYDVKM. This CDR3 comprises 19 residues. V was pared by 3 bases and J by 4 bases, with 20 bases of the junction left unmatched. The CDR3 is CASSLEIPRRTGTPYEQYF. CDR3 sequence (DNA): TGTGCCAGCAGTTTGGAGATCCCTCGAAGGACAGGGACTCCTTACGAGCAGTACTTC.

The table lists this clone with a count of one. The gene calls are TRBV21-1 and TRBJ2-3; the tabulated D call, TRBD1, remains unverified against the DNA. TRBV21-1 is termed a pseudogene. The CDR3 is 18 residues long. The CDR3: CASPLAHLPTVYTDTQYF. The CDR3 nucleotides read TGTGCCAGCCCCTTGGCCCATCTCCCCACCGTATACACAGATACGCAGTATTTT.

V and J are TRBV5-1 and TRBJ2-7; maybe TRBD2 (5 bases). Trimming shortened V by 4 bases and J by 1 base, and 21 bases separated the two germline ends. This CDR3 spans 17 amino acids. CDR1 is SGHRS and CDR2 is YFSETQ in the germline V gene. The DNA of the CDR3 is TGCGCCAGCAGCCCACTAACAATCCGGACGGGGTCCTACGAGCAGTACTTC. Its translation: CASSPLTIRTGSYEQYF. The full variable domain, its missing parts supplied by reference TRBV5-1 and TRBJ2-7, is KAGVTQTPRYLIKTRGQQVTLSCSPISGHRSVSWYQQTPGQGLQFLFEYFSETQRNKGNFPGRFSGRQFSNSRSEMNVSTLELGDSALYLCASSPLTIRTGSYEQYFGPGTRLTVT.

The gene calls are TRBV28 and TRBJ2-1; the match to TRBD2 covers 9 bases. Germline CDR1 and CDR2: MDHEN and SYDVKM. J lost 15 bases, V lost 5 bases, and 14 bases had no gene match. The CDR3 contains 14 residues. CDR3 sequence (DNA): TGTGCCAGCAGTCCGCTTAGGGCGGGAGGGGACGCGTTCTTC. It yields the protein CASSPLRAGGDAFF.

This rearrangement joins TRBV6-5 to TRBJ1-3; D is possibly TRBD1 (6 bases). CDR3 length equals 14 residues. V lost 6 bases and J lost 4, with 13 bases in between. Germline assignment: CDR1 MNHEY and CDR2 SVGAGI. The CDR3 coding sequence is TGTGCCAGCAGGACGGACAGATCGGGAAACACCATATATTTT. As protein: CASRTDRSGNTIYF.

This chain connects TRBV5-1 to TRBJ2-1, with D perhaps TRBD1 (6 bases). This CDR3 contains 13 residues. Germline CDR1 SGHRS, CDR2 YFSETQ. The ends were cut back, 4 bases at V and 3 bases at J, with 8 bases in the middle. In DNA form, the CDR3 reads TGCGCCAGCAGCCTGGACAGCTACAATGAGCAGTTCTTC. This sequence encodes CASSLDSYNEQFF.

The chain is built from TRBV4-1 and TRBJ2-3, with TRBD2 identical over 9 bases. V was pared by 2 bases and J by 5 bases, with 11 bases of the junction left unmatched. This CDR3 has 17 residues. Germline V gene sequence: CDR1 MGHRA, CDR2 YSYEKL. For the CDR3, the DNA is TGCGCCAGCAGCCAACTAGCGGGGACAATGATGGGAGATACGCAGTATTTT. Its protein product is CASSQLAGTMMGDTQYF.

In nucleotides, the CDR3 is TGTGCCAGCAGTCATACCAGTCATACGGCAGGTGACGATACGCAGTATTTT. Residues: CASSHTSHTAGDDTQYF. The V and J genes are TRBV28 and TRBJ2-3; D not certain. Germline V gene lookup returns CDR1 MDHEN and CDR2 SYDVKM. V lost 5 bases and J 6 bases, leaving 24 bases between the germline ends. The CDR3 runs 17 residues.

The chain employs TRBV23-1 and TRBJ1-3; D gene unclear. TRBV23-1 is an ORF, with its function uncertain. Trimming shortened V by 0 bases and J by 0 bases, and 9 bases separated the two germline ends. The length of the CDR3 is 16 residues. CDR3 residues: CASSQSVQYSGNTIYF. CDR3 in DNA: TGCGCCAGCAGTCAATCAGTACAGTACTCTGGAAACACCATATATTTT.

The chain has TRBV5-4 and TRBJ1-2, with D possibly being TRBD1 (5 bases). The CDR3 loop spans 16 amino acids. CDR1 and CDR2 from the germline V gene are SGHNT and YYREEE (reference sequence). V gave up 3 bases and J gave up 4 bases, with 19 bases separating them. The CDR3 nucleotides read TGTGCCAGCAGCTCCCCCTCCGACAGCTCCATCTATGGCTACACCTTC. Translation gives CASSSPSDSSIYGYTF.

The chain joins TRBV19 to TRBJ1-6; tentative D call: TRBD1 (6 bases). The CDR3 has 15 amino acids. V was shortened by 5 bases and J by 2 bases, with 10 bases between the two germline ends. In germline, CDR1 is LNHDA, CDR2 SQIVND (reference sequence). The CDR3 DNA is TGTGCCAGTAGTGAAGGGACAACCTATAATTCACCCCTCCACTTT. It codes for CASSEGTTYNSPLHF.

V is TRBV18 and J is TRBJ2-1; D possibly corresponds to TRBD2 (6 bases). Germline CDR1 KGHSH, CDR2 LQKENI. V lost 2 bases to trimming and J lost 4 bases, with 15 bases between them. CDR3 size: 16 residues. CDR3: CASSPVLGSGYNEQFF. The CDR3 DNA reads as TGTGCCAGCTCACCAGTTCTTGGTAGCGGTTACAATGAGCAGTTCTTC. The whole variable domain, filled in from reference TRBV18 and TRBJ2-1, reads NAGVMQNPRHLVRRRGQEARLRCSPMKGHSHVYWYRQLPEEGLKFMVYLQKENIIDESGMPKERFSAEFPKEGPSILRIQQVVRGDSAAYFCASSPVLGSGYNEQFFGPGTRLTVL.

The V gene is TRBV28, the J gene TRBJ1-4; the D gene is possibly TRBD1 (6 bases). Deletions cut 3 bases from V and 2 bases from J, with 19 bases between. This CDR3 has 18 residues. Germline V gene data show CDR1 as MDHEN and CDR2 as SYDVKM. The CDR3 here is CASSLWGTIRRTNEKLFF. The CDR3, as DNA: TGTGCCAGCAGTTTGTGGGGGACAATACGACGGACTAATGAAAAACTGTTTTTT.

This clone was seen once. The chain couples TRBV5-1 to TRBJ1-1; possible D gene TRBD1, 6 bases. Germline CDR1 SGHRS, CDR2 YFSETQ. V shed 0 bases and J shed 0 bases, with 9 bases lying between them. This CDR3 is built from 15 residues. The CDR3 protein is CASSLAGGLNTEAFF. The CDR3 region has the DNA TGCGCCAGCAGCTTGGCGGGGGGCTTGAACACTGAAGCTTTCTTT.

This sequence joins TRBV5-1 and TRBJ2-7; TRBD1 matches at 7 bases. Germline lookup yields CDR1 SGHRS and CDR2 YFSETQ. This CDR3 is built from 16 residues. J was trimmed by 0 bases and V by 2 bases; bases with no gene match: 8. CDR3 nucleotides: TGCGCCAGCAGCTTAGGTCACCGGGACAGCTCCTACGAGCAGTACTTC. This sequence encodes CASSLGHRDSSYEQYF.

The chain employs TRBV5-1 and TRBJ2-3, with a possible D match to TRBD2 (5 bases). The CDR3 totals 12 residues. Trimming took 7 bases from V and 4 from J, leaving 10 bases between them. From germline, CDR1 is SGHRS and CDR2 YFSETQ. The CDR3 bases are TGCGCCAGCGTGGGGAGCGCAGATACGCAGTATTTT. It specifies CASVGSADTQYF.

The chain is built from TRBV15 and TRBJ2-1; D perhaps matches TRBD1 (5 bases). V dropped 2 bases and J dropped 3 bases, with 26 bases sitting between them. The CDR3 is 20 residues long. Looked up from germline, CDR1 is LNHNV and CDR2 is YYDKDF (reference sequence). The DNA for the CDR3 is TGTGCCACCAGCAGAAGACAGCTGTTTGGTACCGCGAAGAGCTACAATGAGCAGTTCTTC. It translates to CATSRRQLFGTAKSYNEQFF.

J is TRBJ1-5 and V is TRBV2; D gene ambiguous. CDR3 size: 13 residues. Germline V gene sequence: CDR1 SNHLY, CDR2 FYNNEI. The germline V and J ends were trimmed by 5 bases and 5 bases, with 10 bases remaining between them. This CDR3 reads CASSIRRDQPQHF. Here the CDR3 DNA reads TGTGCCAGCAGTATTCGGAGGGATCAGCCCCAGCATTTT.

This clone was seen just once. J is TRBJ2-1 and V is TRBV5-1; TRBD2 matches 7 bases. Germline-derived CDR1 and CDR2 are SGHRS and YFSETQ. This CDR3 is 15 amino acids long. V was clipped by 0 bases and J by 7 bases; unmatched bases: 7. The CDR3 nucleotides are TGCGCCAGCAGCTTGGACGCGGGAGCAGTAAATGAGCAGTTCTTC. Protein product: CASSLDAGAVNEQFF.

V usage is TRBV24-1 and J usage is TRBJ2-1; 10 nucleotides align to TRBD2. Losses at the gene ends were 7 bases for V and 4 bases for J; bases not matched to a gene: 6. Germline CDR1 and CDR2: KGHDR and SFDVKD. CDR3 length: 15 amino acids. CDR3 loop: CATSLSLAGYNEQFF. CDR3 nucleotides: TGTGCCACCAGCCTATCACTAGCGGGGTACAATGAGCAGTTCTTC.

This chain joins TRBV7-8 and TRBJ2-2; 9 bases map to TRBD2. The V gene end was trimmed by 5 bases and the J gene end by 7 bases; junction bases not matched to a gene: 8. Looked up from germline, CDR1 is SGHVS and CDR2 is FQNEAQ. This CDR3 is built from 15 residues. CDR3: CASSRAGGPGGELFF. The CDR3 nucleotides are TGTGCCAGCAGCCGGGCGGGAGGGCCTGGCGGGGAGCTGTTTTTT.

J is TRBJ1-2 and V is TRBV20-1; no definite D call. CDR1 and CDR2 from the germline V gene are DFQATT and SNEGSKA (reference sequence). The V end lost 7 bases, the J end lost 5 bases, and 11 bases lay between the germline ends. This CDR3 spans 11 amino acids. CDR3 residues: CSVFGEYGYTF. For the CDR3, the DNA is TGCAGTGTATTTGGAGAGTATGGCTACACCTTC.

V is TRBV5-1 and J is TRBJ2-3, with D unresolved. The CDR3 has 17 amino acids. CDR1 SGHRS and CDR2 YFSETQ come from the germline V gene. The V gene lost 3 bases and the J gene lost 0 bases, with 17 bases spanning the gap. The CDR3 nucleotides are TGCGCCAGCAGCTCTCGGGTTTTCCCCGTAAGCACAGATACGCAGTATTTT. It specifies CASSSRVFPVSTDTQYF. The complete variable domain, with remaining parts taken from reference TRBV5-1 and TRBJ2-3, reads KAGVTQTPRYLIKTRGQQVTLSCSPISGHRSVSWYQQTPGQGLQFLFEYFSETQRNKGNFPGRFSGRQFSNSRSEMNVSTLELGDSALYLCASSSRVFPVSTDTQYFGPGTRLTVL.

Concerning this clone: The same CDR3 also results from other DNA sequences found in this sample. V usage is TRBV7-2 and J usage is TRBJ2-3; TRBD2 matches at 16 bases. The CDR3 has 16 residues. The V and J ends lost 5 bases and 4 bases, in that order; junction bases with no gene match: 3. Germline lookup yields CDR1 SGHTA and CDR2 FQGNSA. This chain's CDR3 is CASSLGTSGRADTQYF. CDR3 DNA sequence: TGTGCCAGCAGCCTTGGGACTAGCGGGAGGGCAGATACGCAGTATTTT.

The chain is built from TRBV28 and TRBJ2-5; D possibly corresponds to TRBD2 (5 bases). V was shortened by 2 bases and J by 0 bases, with 25 bases between the two germline ends. This CDR3 is 20 amino acids long. Germline V lookup: CDR1 MDHEN, CDR2 SYDVKM. CDR3 bases: TGTGCCAGCAGTTTAAGGATTCGTTGGACTCAGAATCTGTACCAAGAGACCCAGTACTTC. As protein: CASSLRIRWTQNLYQETQYF.